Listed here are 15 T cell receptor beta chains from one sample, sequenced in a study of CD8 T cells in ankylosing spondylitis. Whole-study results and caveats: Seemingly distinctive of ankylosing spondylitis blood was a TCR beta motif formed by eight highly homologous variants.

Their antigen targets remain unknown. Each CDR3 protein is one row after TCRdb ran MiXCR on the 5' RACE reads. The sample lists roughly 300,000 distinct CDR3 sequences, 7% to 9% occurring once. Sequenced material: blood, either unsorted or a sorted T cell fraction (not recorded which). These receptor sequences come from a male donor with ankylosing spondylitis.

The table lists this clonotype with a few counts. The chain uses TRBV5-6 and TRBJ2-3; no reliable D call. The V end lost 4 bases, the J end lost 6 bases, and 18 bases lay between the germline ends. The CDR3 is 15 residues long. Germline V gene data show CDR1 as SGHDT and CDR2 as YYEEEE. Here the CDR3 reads CASSLRQVSLDTQYF. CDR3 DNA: TGTGCCAGCAGCCTACGGCAGGTCTCCCTGGATACGCAGTATTTT.

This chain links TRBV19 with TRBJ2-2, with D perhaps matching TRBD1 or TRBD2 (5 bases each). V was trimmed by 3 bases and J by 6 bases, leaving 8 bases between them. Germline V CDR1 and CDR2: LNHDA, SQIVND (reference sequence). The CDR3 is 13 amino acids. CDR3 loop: CASSMGRAGELFF. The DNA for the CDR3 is TGTGCCAGTAGTATGGGGCGGGCCGGGGAGCTGTTTTTT.

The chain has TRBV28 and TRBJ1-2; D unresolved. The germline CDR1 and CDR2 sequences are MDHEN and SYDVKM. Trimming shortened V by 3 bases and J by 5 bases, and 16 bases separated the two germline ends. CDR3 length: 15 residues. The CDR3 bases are TGTGCCAGCAGTTTCCCCGACACCCGGAGGTATGGCTACACCTTC. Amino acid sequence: CASSFPDTRRYGYTF.

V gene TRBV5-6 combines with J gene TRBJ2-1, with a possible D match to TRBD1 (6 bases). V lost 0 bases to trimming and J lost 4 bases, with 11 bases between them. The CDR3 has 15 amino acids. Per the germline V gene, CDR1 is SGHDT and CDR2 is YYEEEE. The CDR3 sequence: CASSLAPGAYNEQFF. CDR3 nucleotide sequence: TGTGCCAGCAGCTTGGCGCCAGGGGCGTACAATGAGCAGTTCTTC.

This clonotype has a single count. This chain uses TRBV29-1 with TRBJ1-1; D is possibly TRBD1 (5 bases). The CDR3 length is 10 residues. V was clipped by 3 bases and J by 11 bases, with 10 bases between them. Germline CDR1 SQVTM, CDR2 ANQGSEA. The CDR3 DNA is TGCAGCGTTGACGCAGGGATGGCTTTCTTT. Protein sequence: CSVDAGMAFF.

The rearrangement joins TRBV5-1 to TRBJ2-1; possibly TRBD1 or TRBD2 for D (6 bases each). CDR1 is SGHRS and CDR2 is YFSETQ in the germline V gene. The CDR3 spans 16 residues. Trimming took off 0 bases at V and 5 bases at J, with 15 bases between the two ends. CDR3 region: CASSLGGAFPNNEQFF. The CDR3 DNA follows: TGCGCCAGCAGCTTGGGGGGGGCATTCCCTAACAATGAGCAGTTCTTC.

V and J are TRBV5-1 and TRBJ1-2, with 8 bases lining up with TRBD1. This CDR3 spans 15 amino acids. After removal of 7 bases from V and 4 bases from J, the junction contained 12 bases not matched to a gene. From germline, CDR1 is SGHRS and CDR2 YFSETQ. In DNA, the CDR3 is TGCGCCAGCGGCCCGGCGGTGACAGGGGTCTATGGCTACACCTTC. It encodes CASGPAVTGVYGYTF.

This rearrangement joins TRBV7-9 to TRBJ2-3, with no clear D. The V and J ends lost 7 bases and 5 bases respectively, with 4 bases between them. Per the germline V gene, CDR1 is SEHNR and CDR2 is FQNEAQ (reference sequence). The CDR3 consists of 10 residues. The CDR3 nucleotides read TGTGCCAGCACAAAAGATACGCAGTATTTT. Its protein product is CASTKDTQYF.

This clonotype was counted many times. As DNA, the CDR3 is TGTGCCAGCAGCCAAAACGGACAGGGAGGAGAGACCCAGTACTTC. Amino acid sequence: CASSQNGQGGETQYF. This chain uses TRBV7-2 with TRBJ2-5; 8 bases align to TRBD1. The V gene's germline CDR1 is SGHTA and CDR2 FQGNSA. V lost 5 bases to trimming and J lost 4 bases; unmatched junction nucleotides: 9. The CDR3 extends over 15 amino acids.

The CDR3 nucleotides are TGTGCCAGCAGCCGCCTAGCGGGGACCCTGGATACGCAGTATTTT. This translates into CASSRLAGTLDTQYF. The chain employs TRBV6-2 or TRBV6-3 and TRBJ2-3; 9 bases line up with TRBD2. The trim removed 6 bases at V and 6 bases at J, leaving 10 bases unmatched. The germline CDR1 and CDR2 sequences are MNHEY and SVGEGT. This CDR3 comprises 15 residues.

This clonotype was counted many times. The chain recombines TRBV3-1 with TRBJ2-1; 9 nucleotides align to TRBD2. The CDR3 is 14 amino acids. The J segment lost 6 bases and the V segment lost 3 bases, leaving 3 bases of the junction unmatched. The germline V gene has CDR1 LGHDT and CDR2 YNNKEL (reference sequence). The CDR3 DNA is TGTGCCAGCAGCCAGGGGACTAGCATCAATGAGCAGTTCTTC. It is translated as CASSQGTSINEQFF.

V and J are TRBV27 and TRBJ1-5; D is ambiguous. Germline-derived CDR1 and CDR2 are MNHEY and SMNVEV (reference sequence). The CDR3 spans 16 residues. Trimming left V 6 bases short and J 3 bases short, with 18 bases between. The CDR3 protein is CASSPAADGPNQPQHF. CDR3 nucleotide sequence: TGTGCCAGCAGCCCCGCCGCGGACGGACCCAATCAGCCCCAGCATTTT.

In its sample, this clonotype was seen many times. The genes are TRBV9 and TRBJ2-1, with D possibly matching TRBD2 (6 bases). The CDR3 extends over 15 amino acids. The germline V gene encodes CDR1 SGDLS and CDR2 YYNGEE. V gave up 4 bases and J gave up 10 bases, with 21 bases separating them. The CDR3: CASSPLDLAVGEQFF. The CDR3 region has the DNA TGTGCCAGCAGCCCCCTTGATTTAGCGGTCGGGGAGCAGTTCTTC.

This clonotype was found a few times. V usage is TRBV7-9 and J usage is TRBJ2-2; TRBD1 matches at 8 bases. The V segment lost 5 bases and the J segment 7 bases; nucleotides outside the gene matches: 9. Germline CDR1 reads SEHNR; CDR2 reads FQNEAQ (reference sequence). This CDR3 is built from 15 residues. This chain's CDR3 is CASSAGTGRLGELFF. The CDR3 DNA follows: TGTGCCAGCAGCGCCGGGACAGGACGACTCGGGGAGCTGTTTTTT.

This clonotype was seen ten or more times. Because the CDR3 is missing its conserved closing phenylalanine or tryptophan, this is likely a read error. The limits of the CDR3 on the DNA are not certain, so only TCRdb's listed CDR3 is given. The CDR3: CSAGGQEGLAV. This sequence joins TRBV29-1 and TRBJ2-1; the table's D call, TRBD1, was not checked against the DNA. The CDR3 adds up to 11 amino acids, both ends counted. Germline V gene data show CDR1 as SQVTM and CDR2 as ANQGSEA.